The clone carrying this T cell receptor (beta chain) was picked up a small number of times. J was trimmed by 6 bases and V by 5 bases; bases with no gene match: 3. CDR1 is LNHDA, CDR2 SQIVND, per germline (reference sequence). The length of the CDR3 is 13 residues. The sample originates from a study of CD8 T cells in Susac syndrome. An amount of RNA that ranged from roughly 0.45 to 1 ug was reverse transcribed with random hexamers. TCRdb itself ran the immunoSEQ multiplex PCR reads through MiXCR, one entry per CDR3 protein. Among about 150,000 distinct CDR3 sequences listed, approximately 93% were seen once.

This sequence was found in a human donor with multiple sclerosis. Sequencing was carried out using CD8+ T cells from PBMCs. V gene TRBV19 combines with J gene TRBJ1-5, with 8 bases identical to TRBD1. CDR3 sequence: CASSAGGGQPQHF. CDR3 coding DNA: TGTGCCAGTAGTGCAGGGGGCGGTCAGCCCCAGCATTTT.